Described below is a single TCR beta chain sequence and its context. Its target is not known. The donors were in the 120-subject validation cohort, distinct from the 666-subject first cohort. The CDR3 has 19 amino acids. Per the germline V gene, CDR1 is SGHRS and CDR2 is YFSETQ. Deletions cut 0 bases from V and 2 bases from J, with 18 bases between. This specimen belongs to a study of cytomegalovirus exposure and HLA in healthy donors. Sequenced by immunoSEQ multiplex PCR; TCRdb stores in-frame clones only, minus some. There are approximately 160,000 clones in the sample; less than 90% occur only once, and 10% to 13% lies in the top ten. Study conclusions and caveats: Reported performance of the classifier showed diagnosis of cytomegalovirus status with high specificity and sensitivity. The authors enumerated roughly 180 TCR beta chains as linked to cytomegalovirus. Most sequenced TCRs were rare (though some public TCRs occurred in many donors).

The material sequenced was PBMCs. The chain is built from TRBV5-1 and TRBJ2-6; a weak D match, TRBD2 (7 bases). This TCR was sampled from a man aged 25-40 years in good health and CMV-seropositive. As DNA, the CDR3 is TGCGCCAGCAGCTTGGCTCGGACAGCGGGAAGGGCTGGGGCCAACGTCCTGACTTTC. Its translation is CASSLARTAGRAGANVLTF. Full variable domain (outside the CDR3, taken from reference TRBV5-1 and TRBJ2-6): KAGVTQTPRYLIKTRGQQVTLSCSPISGHRSVSWYQQTPGQGLQFLFEYFSETQRNKGNFPGRFSGRQFSNSRSEMNVSTLELGDSALYLCASSLARTAGRAGANVLTFGAGSRLTVL.